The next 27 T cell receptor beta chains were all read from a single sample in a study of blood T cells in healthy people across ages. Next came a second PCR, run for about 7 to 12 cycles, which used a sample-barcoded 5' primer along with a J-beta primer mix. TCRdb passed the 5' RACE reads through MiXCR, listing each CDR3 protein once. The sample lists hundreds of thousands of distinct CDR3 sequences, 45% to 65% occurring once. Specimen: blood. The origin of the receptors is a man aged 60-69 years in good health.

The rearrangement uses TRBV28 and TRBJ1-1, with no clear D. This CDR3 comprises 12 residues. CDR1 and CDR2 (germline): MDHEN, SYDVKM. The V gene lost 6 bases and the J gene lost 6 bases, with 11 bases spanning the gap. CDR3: CASRSGGSEAFF. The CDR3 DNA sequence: TGTGCCAGCAGATCGGGAGGATCTGAAGCTTTCTTT.

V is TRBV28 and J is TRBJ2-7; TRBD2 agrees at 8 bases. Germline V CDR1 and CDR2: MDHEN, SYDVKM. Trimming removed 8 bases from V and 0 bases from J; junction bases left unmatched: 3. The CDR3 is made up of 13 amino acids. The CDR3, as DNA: TGTGCCAGCCATGGGACTAGCTCCTACGAGCAGTACTTC. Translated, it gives CASHGTSSYEQYF.

As DNA, the CDR3 is TGCAGTGCTAGAGTCGGGTCCACTGAAGCTTTCTTT. It encodes CSARVGSTEAFF. The chain combines TRBV20-1 with TRBJ1-1; no reliable D call. The V end lost 1 base, the J end lost 4 bases, and 7 bases lay between the germline ends. CDR3 length: 12 amino acids. Germline CDR1 is DFQATT and CDR2 is SNEGSKA (reference sequence).

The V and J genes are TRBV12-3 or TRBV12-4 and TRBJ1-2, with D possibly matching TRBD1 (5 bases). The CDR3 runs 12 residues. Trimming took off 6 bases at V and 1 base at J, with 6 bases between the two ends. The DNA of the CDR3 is TGTGCCAGCAGCGACAGTAACTATGGCTACACCTTC. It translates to CASSDSNYGYTF.

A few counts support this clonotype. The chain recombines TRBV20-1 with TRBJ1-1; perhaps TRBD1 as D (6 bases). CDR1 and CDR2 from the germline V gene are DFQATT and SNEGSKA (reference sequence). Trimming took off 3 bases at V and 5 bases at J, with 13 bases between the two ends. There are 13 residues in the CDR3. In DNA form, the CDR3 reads TGCAGTGCTAGTCGAGGAGGGGGGACTGAAGCTTTCTTT. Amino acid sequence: CSASRGGGTEAFF.

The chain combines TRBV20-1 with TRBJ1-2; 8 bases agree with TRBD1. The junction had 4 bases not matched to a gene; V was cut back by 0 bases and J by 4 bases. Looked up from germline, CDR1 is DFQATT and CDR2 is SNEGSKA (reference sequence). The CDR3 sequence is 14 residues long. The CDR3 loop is CSARDWTGTYGYTF. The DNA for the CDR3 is TGCAGTGCTAGAGATTGGACAGGGACCTATGGCTACACCTTC.

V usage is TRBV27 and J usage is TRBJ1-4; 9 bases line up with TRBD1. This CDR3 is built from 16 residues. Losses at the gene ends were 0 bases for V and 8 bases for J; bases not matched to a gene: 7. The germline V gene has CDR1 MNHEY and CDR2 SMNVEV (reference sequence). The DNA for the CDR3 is TGTGCCAGCAGTTTATCTTCGACAGGGGGTAGGGAAAAACTGTTTTTT. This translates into CASSLSSTGGREKLFF.

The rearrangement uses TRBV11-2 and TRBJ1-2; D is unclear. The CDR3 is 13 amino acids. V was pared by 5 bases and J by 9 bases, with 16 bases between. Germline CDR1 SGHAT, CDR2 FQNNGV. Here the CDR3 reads CASSPSGYGSYTF. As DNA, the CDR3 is TGTGCCAGCAGCCCGAGTGGGTACGGAAGCTACACCTTC.

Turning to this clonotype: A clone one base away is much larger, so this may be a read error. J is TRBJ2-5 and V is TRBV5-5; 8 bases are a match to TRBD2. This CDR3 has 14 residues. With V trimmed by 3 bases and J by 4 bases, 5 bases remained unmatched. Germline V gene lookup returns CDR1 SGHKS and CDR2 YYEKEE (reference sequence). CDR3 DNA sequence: TGTGCCAGCAGCTCGGTAGCGGGGAGAGAGACCCAGTACTTC. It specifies CASSSVAGRETQYF.

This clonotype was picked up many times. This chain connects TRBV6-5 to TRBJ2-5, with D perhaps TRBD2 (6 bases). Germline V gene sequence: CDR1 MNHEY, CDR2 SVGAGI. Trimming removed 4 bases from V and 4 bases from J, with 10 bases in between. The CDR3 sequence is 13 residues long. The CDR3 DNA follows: TGTGCCAGCAGTTTCGGAGCGGGAGAGACCCAGTACTTC. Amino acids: CASSFGAGETQYF.

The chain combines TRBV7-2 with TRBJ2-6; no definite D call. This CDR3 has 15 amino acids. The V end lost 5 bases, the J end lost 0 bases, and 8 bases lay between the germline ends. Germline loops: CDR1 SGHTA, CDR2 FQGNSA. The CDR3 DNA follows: TGTGCCAGCAGCCTGATCGCCTCTGGGGCCAACGTCCTGACTTTC. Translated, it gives CASSLIASGANVLTF.

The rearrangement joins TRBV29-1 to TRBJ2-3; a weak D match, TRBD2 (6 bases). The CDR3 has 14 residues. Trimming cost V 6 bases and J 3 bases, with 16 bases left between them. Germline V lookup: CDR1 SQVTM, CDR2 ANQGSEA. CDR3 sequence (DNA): TGCAGCGTGGACCCGGGACTTTCGACAGATACGCAGTATTTT. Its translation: CSVDPGLSTDTQYF.

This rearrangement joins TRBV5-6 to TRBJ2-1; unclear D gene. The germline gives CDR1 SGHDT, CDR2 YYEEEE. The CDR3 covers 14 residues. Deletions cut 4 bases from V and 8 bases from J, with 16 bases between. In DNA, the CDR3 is TGTGCCAGCAGCCCGGTGGTTAACGAGGATGAGCAGTTCTTC. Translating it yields CASSPVVNEDEQFF.

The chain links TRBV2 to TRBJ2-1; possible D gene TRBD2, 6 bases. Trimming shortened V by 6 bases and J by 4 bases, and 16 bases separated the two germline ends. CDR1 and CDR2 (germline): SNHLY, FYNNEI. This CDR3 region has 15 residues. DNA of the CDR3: TGTGCCAGCAGCGCCGGGACTGGCCTATACAATGAGCAGTTCTTC. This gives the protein CASSAGTGLYNEQFF.

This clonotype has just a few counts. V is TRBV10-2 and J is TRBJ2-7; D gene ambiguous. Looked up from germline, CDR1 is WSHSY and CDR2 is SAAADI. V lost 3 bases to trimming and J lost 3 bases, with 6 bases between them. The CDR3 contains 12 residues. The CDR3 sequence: CASSEYSYEQYF. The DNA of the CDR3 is TGCGCCAGCAGTGAATACAGCTACGAGCAGTACTTC.

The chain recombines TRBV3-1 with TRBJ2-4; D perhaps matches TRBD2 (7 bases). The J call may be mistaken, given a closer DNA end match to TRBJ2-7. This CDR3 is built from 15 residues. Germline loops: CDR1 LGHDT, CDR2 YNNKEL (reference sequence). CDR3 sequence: CASSPGGGVPYEQYF. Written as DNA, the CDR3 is TGTGCCAGCAGCCCGGGGGGCGGGGTGCCCTACGAGCAGTACTTC.

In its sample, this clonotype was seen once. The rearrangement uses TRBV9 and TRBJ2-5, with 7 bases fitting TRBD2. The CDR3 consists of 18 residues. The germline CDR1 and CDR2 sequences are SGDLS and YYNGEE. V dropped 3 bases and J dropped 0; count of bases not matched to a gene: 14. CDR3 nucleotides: TGTGCCAGCAGCGGAGACGCCGGGGGGATTGGGTACCAAGAGACCCAGTACTTC. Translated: CASSGDAGGIGYQETQYF.

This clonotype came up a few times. CDR3 coding DNA: TGTGCCAGCATCCCCGGCGGGGGGGATACCTACAATGAGCAGTTCTTC. This gives the protein CASIPGGGDTYNEQFF. The V gene is TRBV2, the J gene TRBJ2-1; TRBD2 agrees at 9 bases. The length of the CDR3 is 16 residues. Germline V gene data show CDR1 as SNHLY and CDR2 as FYNNEI. Germline trimming cut 7 bases from V and 2 bases from J; bases unmatched to any gene: 9. The entire variable domain, with the rest obtained from reference TRBV2 and TRBJ2-1, is as follows: EPEVTQTPSHQVTQMGQEVILRCVPISNHLYFYWYRQILGQKVEFLVSFYNNEISEKSEIFDDQFSVERPDGSNFTLKIRSTKLEDSAMYFCASIPGGGDTYNEQFFGPGTRLTVL.

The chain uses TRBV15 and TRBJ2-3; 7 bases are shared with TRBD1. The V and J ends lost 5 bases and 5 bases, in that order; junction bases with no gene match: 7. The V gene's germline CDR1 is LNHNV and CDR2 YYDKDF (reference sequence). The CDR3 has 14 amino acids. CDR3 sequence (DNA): TGTGCCACCAGCCCCCGACAGGGACAAGATACGCAGTATTTT. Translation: CATSPRQGQDTQYF.

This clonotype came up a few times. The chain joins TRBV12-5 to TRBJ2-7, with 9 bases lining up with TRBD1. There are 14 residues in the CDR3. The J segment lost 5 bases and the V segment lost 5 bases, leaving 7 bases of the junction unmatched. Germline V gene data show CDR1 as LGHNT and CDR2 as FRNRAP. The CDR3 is CASGPGQGFDEQYF. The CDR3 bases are TGTGCTAGTGGTCCGGGACAGGGATTCGACGAGCAGTACTTC.

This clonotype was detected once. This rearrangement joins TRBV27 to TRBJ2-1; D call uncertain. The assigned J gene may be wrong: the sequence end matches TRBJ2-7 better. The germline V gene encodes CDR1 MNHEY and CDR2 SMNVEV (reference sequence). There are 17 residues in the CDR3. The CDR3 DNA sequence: TGTGCCAGCAGTTTAAGCCCCGGTCCAAGCTCCTACAATGAGCAGTACTTC. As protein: CASSLSPGPSSYNEQYF.

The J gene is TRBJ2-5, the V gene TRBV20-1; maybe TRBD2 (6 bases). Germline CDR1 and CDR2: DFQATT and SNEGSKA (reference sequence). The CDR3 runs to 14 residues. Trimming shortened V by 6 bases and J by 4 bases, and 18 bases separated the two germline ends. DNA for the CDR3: TGCAGTGCCCCGAGGAGGGTTGGGTCAGAGACCCAGTACTTC. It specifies CSAPRRVGSETQYF.

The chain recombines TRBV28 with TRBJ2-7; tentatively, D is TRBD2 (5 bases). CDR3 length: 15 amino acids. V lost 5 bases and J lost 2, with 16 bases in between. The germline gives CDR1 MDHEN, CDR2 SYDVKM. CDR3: CASSVTQSGAYEQYF. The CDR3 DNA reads TGTGCCAGCAGTGTGACCCAGAGCGGAGCCTACGAGCAGTACTTC.

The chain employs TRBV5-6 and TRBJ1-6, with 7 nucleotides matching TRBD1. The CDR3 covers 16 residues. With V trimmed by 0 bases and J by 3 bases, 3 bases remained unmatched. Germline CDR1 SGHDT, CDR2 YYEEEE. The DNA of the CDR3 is TGTGCCAGCAGCTTGGGACAGGGTTTCTATAATTCACCCCTCCACTTT. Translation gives CASSLGQGFYNSPLHF.

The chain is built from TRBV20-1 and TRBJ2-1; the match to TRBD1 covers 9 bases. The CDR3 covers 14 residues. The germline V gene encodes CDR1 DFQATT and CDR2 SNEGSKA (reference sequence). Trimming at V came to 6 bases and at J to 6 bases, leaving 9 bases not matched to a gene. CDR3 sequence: CSAHRGQSGNEQFF. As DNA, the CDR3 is TGCAGTGCCCACAGGGGGCAATCGGGCAATGAGCAGTTCTTC.

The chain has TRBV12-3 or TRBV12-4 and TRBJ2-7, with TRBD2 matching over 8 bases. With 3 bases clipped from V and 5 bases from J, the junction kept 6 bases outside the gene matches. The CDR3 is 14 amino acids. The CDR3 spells CASSFGTRVDEQYF. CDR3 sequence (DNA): TGTGCCAGCAGTTTTGGGACTAGGGTCGACGAGCAGTACTTC.

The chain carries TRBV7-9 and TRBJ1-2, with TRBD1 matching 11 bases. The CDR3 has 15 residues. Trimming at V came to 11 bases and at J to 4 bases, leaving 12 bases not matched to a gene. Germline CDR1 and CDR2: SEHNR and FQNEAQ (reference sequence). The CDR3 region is CAVKDRGLPGYGYTF. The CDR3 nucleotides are TGTGCCGTAAAGGACAGGGGGCTCCCCGGCTATGGCTACACCTTC. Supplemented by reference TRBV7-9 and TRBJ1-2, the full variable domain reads DTGVSQNPRHKITKRGQNVTFRCDPISEHNRLYWYRQTLGQGPEFLTYFQNEAQLEKSRLLSDRFSAERPKGSFSTLEIQRTEQGDSAMYLCAVKDRGLPGYGYTFGSGTRLTVV.